These T cell receptor beta chains were read from a single sample in a study of human CD8 memory T cell subsets. TCRdb re-called the 5' RACE reads and shows each CDR3 protein once, DNA omitted. The repertoire table contains 9,500 to 15,000 distinct CDR3 sequences. The sequencing input was CD8+ T cells from PBMCs. The receptors here all came from a human donor in good health. Each CDR3 is given with its conserved first and last residue. Clone size is given for some rows only: seen once, a few or many times, or a class if the clone is expanded.

abundance	v_gene	j_gene	CDR3aa
NA	TRBV9	TRBJ2-1	CASSVESSPTYNEQFF
NA	TRBV27	TRBJ2-5	CASSLFGLAGGIQETQYF
NA	TRBV6-2/TRBV6-3	TRBJ2-1	CASSLSGGNNEQFF
NA	TRBV20-1	TRBJ2-1	CSASPRDRSYNEQFF
NA	TRBV5-1	TRBJ2-2	CASSPRGGGELFF
medium-sized	TRBV11-2	TRBJ2-1	CASTGRAGINEQFF
NA	TRBV24-1	TRBJ2-1	CATSDELAGNNNEQFF
NA	TRBV2	TRBJ1-1	CASSGLGEAEAFF
NA	TRBV29-1	TRBJ1-1	CSAGQQFEAFF
NA	TRBV2	TRBJ2-3	CASSDRDSTDTQYF
NA	TRBV5-4	TRBJ2-1	CASSLSGGASFEQFF
NA	TRBV6-2/TRBV6-3	TRBJ2-7	CASSYSARDTSMEQYF
NA	TRBV4-3	TRBJ2-4	CASSPRLAKNIQYF
NA	TRBV7-9	TRBJ1-2	CASSLGIGNYGYTF
NA	TRBV28	TRBJ1-1	CASSLENLNTEAFF
NA	TRBV24-1	TRBJ2-1	CATSPGVDEQFF
NA	TRBV21-1	TRBJ2-5	CASSKSTGWSETQYF
NA	TRBV4-3	TRBJ1-1	CASSQDRGTGWTEAFF
NA	TRBV20-1	TRBJ1-1	CSAVVQGVEAFF
NA	TRBV27	TRBJ2-1	CASSLSQGLASYNEQFF
NA	TRBV6-6	TRBJ1-1	CASSSILEAFF
NA	TRBV6-5	TRBJ2-3	CASSYSGLAGDTQYF
medium-sized	TRBV28	TRBJ2-7	CASSNARRGGEQYF
NA	TRBV7-2	TRBJ2-1	CASRLGGMSYNEQFF
NA	TRBV6-6	TRBJ1-3	CASSYALDRGALGNTIYF
NA	TRBV27	TRBJ2-2	CASSPRTPGLAGGRLTGELFF
NA	TRBV9	TRBJ2-6	CASSVYSGANVLTF
NA	TRBV7-9	TRBJ2-7	CASSLAFGSSYEQYF
NA	TRBV20-1	TRBJ2-1	CSPLRVNEQFF
NA	TRBV9	TRBJ2-5	CASSEGLQGSRETQYF
NA	TRBV7-6	TRBJ2-7	CASSPDPTGLEQYF
medium-sized	TRBV7-2	TRBJ2-1	CASSLVSLGQDQFF
NA	TRBV7-6	TRBJ1-5	CASSLSENQPQHF
NA	TRBV2	TRBJ2-1	CATQGGGRSYEQFF
NA	TRBV7-2	TRBJ2-3	CASSYSGTSVTDTQYF
NA	TRBV21-1	TRBJ2-3	CASSKDQTGDTQYF
NA	TRBV10-3	TRBJ2-1	CAIRDQTDRGGEQFF
NA	TRBV19	TRBJ1-1	CASSIDGTDYTEAFF
NA	TRBV15	TRBJ2-7	CATSREQGEYYEQYF
NA	TRBV9	TRBJ1-2	CASSVDPGPEGNGYTF
NA	TRBV7-2	TRBJ2-7	CASSEWPPGLIVYEQYF
medium-sized	TRBV6-1	TRBJ1-1	CASSEQGAEAFF
NA	TRBV29-1	TRBJ2-5	CSVEELEQETQYF
NA	TRBV5-4	TRBJ2-1	CASSLLAGVHEQFF
NA	TRBV7-8	TRBJ2-1	CASSLAISGGASEQFF
medium-sized	TRBV11-2	TRBJ2-3	CASSLSEEGWDTQYF